This T cell receptor (beta chain) stems from a study of blood T cell repertoires in COVID-19. The V segment lost 5 bases and the J segment 1 base; nucleotides outside the gene matches: 5. Germline lookup yields CDR1 SGHTA and CDR2 FQGNSA. The CDR3 consists of 16 residues. Measured with immunoSEQ multiplex PCR; TCRdb has only the in-frame clones, and not every one. This sample has over 100,000 clones, with 85% to 90% found just once. V is TRBV7-2 and J is TRBJ2-2; 9 bases agree with TRBD1. This TCR was sampled from a human donor in a cohort sampled during active COVID-19. Sequencing used peripheral blood. The CDR3 is CASSARDRENTGELFF. Here the CDR3 DNA reads TGTGCCAGCAGCGCGCGGGACAGGGAGAACACCGGGGAGCTGTTTTTT.